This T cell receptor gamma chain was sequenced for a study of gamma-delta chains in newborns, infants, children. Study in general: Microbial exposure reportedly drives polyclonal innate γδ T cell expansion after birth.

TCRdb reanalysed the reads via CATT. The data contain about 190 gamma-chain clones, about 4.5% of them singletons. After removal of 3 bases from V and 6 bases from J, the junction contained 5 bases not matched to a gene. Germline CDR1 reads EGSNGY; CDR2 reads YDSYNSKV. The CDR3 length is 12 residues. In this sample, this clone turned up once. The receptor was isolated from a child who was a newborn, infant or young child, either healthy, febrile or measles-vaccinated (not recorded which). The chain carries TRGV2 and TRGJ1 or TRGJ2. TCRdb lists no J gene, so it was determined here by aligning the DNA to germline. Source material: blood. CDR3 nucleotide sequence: TGTGCCACCTGGGACCGACTTTATAAGAAACTCTTT. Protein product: CATWDRLYKKLF.